These 27 T cell receptor beta chains were all obtained from the same sample, sequenced in a study of blood T cell repertoires in COVID-19. TCRdb's table, derived via immunoSEQ multiplex PCR, lists solely in-frame clones and lacks some. The sample shows over 200,000 clones, approximately 86% of them seen only once. The specimen was peripheral blood. The receptors here all came from a man aged 35-49 years who had recovered from COVID-19.

The V call is TRBV6-2 or TRBV6-3, the J call TRBJ2-7, with 9 bases fitting TRBD2. Germline-derived CDR1 and CDR2 are MNHEY and SVGEGT. This CDR3 has 16 residues. The V gene end was trimmed by 0 bases and the J gene end by 4 bases; junction bases not matched to a gene: 7. The CDR3 DNA sequence: TGTGCCAGCAGTTACTCCCTTGGACTAGCGCCTTACGAGCAGTACTTC. Translating gives CASSYSLGLAPYEQYF.

J is TRBJ2-7 and V is TRBV30, with TRBD1 matching over 9 bases. The J segment lost 3 bases and the V segment lost 1 base, leaving 4 bases of the junction unmatched. The length of the CDR3 is 14 residues. Germline CDR1 reads GTSNPN; CDR2 reads SVGIG (reference sequence). The CDR3 sequence is CAWSGETGGYEQYF. The CDR3 DNA follows: TGTGCCTGGAGTGGGGAGACAGGGGGCTACGAGCAGTACTTC.

This chain uses TRBV5-1 with TRBJ2-7; 8 bases fit TRBD1. The CDR3 totals 14 residues. Germline-derived CDR1 and CDR2 are SGHRS and YFSETQ. Losses at the gene ends were 5 bases for V and 4 bases for J; bases not matched to a gene: 8. Here the CDR3 reads CASSQDRVSYEQYF. The CDR3 DNA reads TGCGCCAGCAGTCAGGACAGGGTATCATACGAGCAGTACTTC.

This clone was counted only a few times. This chain connects TRBV10-3 to TRBJ2-1; D is possibly TRBD2 (5 bases). The CDR3 is 13 amino acids. Germline-derived CDR1 and CDR2 are ENHRY and SYGVKD. V was clipped by 6 bases and J by 4 bases, with 10 bases between them. Written as DNA, the CDR3 is TGTGCCATCAGCCCTGGAGGTTACAATGAGCAGTTCTTC. Translated, it gives CAISPGGYNEQFF.

The V gene is TRBV5-6, the J gene TRBJ2-5; 8 bases agree with TRBD1. After removal of 2 bases from V and 5 bases from J, the junction contained 11 bases not matched to a gene. CDR3 size: 16 residues. Germline-derived CDR1 and CDR2 are SGHDT and YYEEEE. The CDR3 sequence is CASSLLRDRRGETQYF. The DNA of the CDR3 is TGTGCCAGCAGCTTACTCCGGGACAGGCGGGGCGAGACCCAGTACTTC.

The chain recombines TRBV6-5 with TRBJ2-7; D remains unclear. The CDR3 is 13 residues long. Trimming removed 8 bases at V and 6 bases at J, with 17 bases between. Germline CDR1 reads MNHEY; CDR2 reads SVGAGI. CDR3 sequence reads: CASGIPMSSEQYF. DNA for the CDR3: TGTGCCAGCGGCATCCCCATGTCTTCCGAGCAGTACTTC.

This clone was detected only a few times. This rearrangement joins TRBV5-6 to TRBJ1-4; TRBD1 agrees at 7 bases. The germline CDR1 and CDR2 sequences are SGHDT and YYEEEE. V trimming: 4 bases; J trimming: 9 bases; junction bases outside the gene matches: 3. CDR3 length equals 12 residues. CDR3 in DNA: TGTGCCAGCAGCCTACAGGGGAAAAAACTGTTTTTT. It is translated as CASSLQGKKLFF.

The V and J genes are TRBV12-3 or TRBV12-4 and TRBJ2-3, with 8 bases fitting TRBD1. Trimming at V came to 2 bases and at J to 9 bases, leaving 4 bases not matched to a gene. This CDR3 spans 13 amino acids. The CDR3 region is CASSLTGGRTQYF. The CDR3 DNA reads as TGTGCCAGCAGTTTAACAGGGGGGCGGACGCAGTATTTT.

This clone was seen once. The CDR3 region is CASSFMEGGEQYF. CDR3 DNA: TGTGCCAGCAGCTTTATGGAGGGTGGCGAGCAGTACTTC. V is TRBV11-3 and J is TRBJ2-7, with a tentative D call TRBD2 (6 bases). The V end was cut by 3 bases, the J end by 6 bases, with 12 bases between. Germline CDR1 and CDR2: SGHNT and YENEEA. The CDR3 is 13 amino acids.

This clone was found a few times. The CDR3 protein is CASSGGTHYGYTF. In DNA form, the CDR3 reads TGTGCCAGCAGTGGTGGGACACACTATGGCTACACCTTC. This sequence joins TRBV2 and TRBJ1-2, with D perhaps matching TRBD1 (6 bases). The CDR3 length is 13 residues. With 4 bases removed from V and 3 bases from J, the gap between germline ends came to 9 bases. Germline V lookup: CDR1 SNHLY, CDR2 FYNNEI. The complete variable domain, with remaining parts taken from reference TRBV2 and TRBJ1-2, reads EPEVTQTPSHQVTQMGQEVILRCVPISNHLYFYWYRQILGQKVEFLVSFYNNEISEKSEIFDDQFSVERPDGSNFTLKIRSTKLEDSAMYFCASSGGTHYGYTFGSGTRLTVV.

The chain combines TRBV27 with TRBJ2-1; weak D call: TRBD2 (6 bases). The CDR3 has 12 amino acids. Germline CDR1 is MNHEY and CDR2 is SMNVEV (reference sequence). The ends were cut back, 5 bases at V and 8 bases at J, with 10 bases in the middle. The CDR3 sequence is CASSQRRDEQFF. Here the CDR3 DNA reads TGTGCCAGCAGTCAACGGAGGGATGAGCAGTTCTTC.

The rearrangement uses TRBV6-5 and TRBJ2-5; TRBD2 agrees at 10 bases. Trimming at V came to 6 bases and at J to 3 bases, leaving 7 bases not matched to a gene. The CDR3 runs to 15 residues. The germline CDR1 and CDR2 sequences are MNHEY and SVGAGI. This chain's CDR3 is CASSASLAGKETQYF. CDR3 nucleotides: TGTGCCAGCAGCGCGTCACTAGCGGGAAAAGAGACCCAGTACTTC.

The V and J genes are TRBV11-2 and TRBJ2-3, with 9 bases aligning to TRBD1. V was clipped by 5 bases and J by 2 bases; unmatched bases: 8. The CDR3 contains 16 residues. The germline CDR1 and CDR2 sequences are SGHAT and FQNNGV. CDR3 DNA sequence: TGTGCCAGCAGCCCCCCCGGACAGGGGAACACAGATACGCAGTATTTT. As protein: CASSPPGQGNTDTQYF.

This sequence joins TRBV13 and TRBJ2-1, with 11 bases aligning to TRBD2. With V trimmed by 5 bases and J by 6 bases, 3 bases remained unmatched. This CDR3 has 14 amino acids. Germline loops: CDR1 PRHDT, CDR2 FYEKMQ (reference sequence). The CDR3 DNA reads as TGTGCCAGCAGCATAGCGGGGGGGCGCAATGAGCAGTTCTTC. It yields the protein CASSIAGGRNEQFF. Using reference TRBV13 and TRBJ2-1 for the parts outside the CDR3, the full variable domain is AAGVIQSPRHLIKEKRETATLKCYPIPRHDTVYWYQQGPGQDPQFLISFYEKMQSDKGSIPDRFSAQQFSDYHSELNMSSLELGDSALYFCASSIAGGRNEQFFGPGTRLTVL.

This clone was seen once. The chain couples TRBV27 to TRBJ2-3, with D perhaps TRBD2 (6 bases). V lost 6 bases, J lost 0 bases, and 10 bases lay in between. This CDR3 is built from 14 residues. CDR1 is MNHEY and CDR2 is SMNVEV in the germline V gene (reference sequence). The CDR3 sequence: CASSSGTSTDTQYF. In nucleotides, the CDR3 is TGTGCCAGCAGCTCCGGGACTAGCACAGATACGCAGTATTTT.

The DNA for the CDR3 is TGTGCCAGCAGCTCTAGCGGAGATAACACCGGGGAGCTGTTTTTT. The encoded protein is CASSSSGDNTGELFF. The rearrangement links TRBV13 to TRBJ2-2, with 7 bases lining up with TRBD2. V shed 4 bases and J 2 bases; nucleotides not matched to a gene: 4. The CDR3 contains 15 residues. Germline V gene data show CDR1 as PRHDT and CDR2 as FYEKMQ (reference sequence). The full variable domain, completed using reference TRBV13 and TRBJ2-2, is AAGVIQSPRHLIKEKRETATLKCYPIPRHDTVYWYQQGPGQDPQFLISFYEKMQSDKGSIPDRFSAQQFSDYHSELNMSSLELGDSALYFCASSSSGDNTGELFFGEGSRLTVL.

V is TRBV29-1 and J is TRBJ2-2, with 9 bases that match TRBD1. The CDR3 is 14 residues long. Germline trimming cut 6 bases from V and 5 bases from J; bases unmatched to any gene: 7. Germline V lookup: CDR1 SQVTM, CDR2 ANQGSEA. CDR3 in amino acids: CSVGTGFMTGELFF. As DNA, the CDR3 is TGCAGCGTGGGGACAGGGTTTATGACCGGGGAGCTGTTTTTT.

The chain is built from TRBV19 and TRBJ1-5, with D possibly being TRBD1 (5 bases). With 3 bases removed from V and 4 bases from J, the gap between germline ends came to 10 bases. Germline CDR1 LNHDA, CDR2 SQIVND (reference sequence). This CDR3 has 14 amino acids. The CDR3 reads CASSIGDSNQPQHF. The CDR3 DNA is TGTGCCAGTAGTATTGGAGACAGTAATCAGCCCCAGCATTTT.

The V call is TRBV30, the J call TRBJ2-3; the D gene is possibly TRBD2 (6 bases). The germline CDR1 and CDR2 sequences are GTSNPN and SVGIG (reference sequence). Trimming shortened V by 2 bases and J by 2 bases, and 14 bases separated the two germline ends. The CDR3 is 15 amino acids. In DNA form, the CDR3 reads TGTGCCTGGAGTAAGGGACTGACAGACACAGATACGCAGTATTTT. It encodes CAWSKGLTDTDTQYF.

The chain has TRBV3-1 (or the pseudogene TRBV3-2) and TRBJ2-7; TRBD2 matches 13 bases. Germline lookup yields CDR1 LGHDT and CDR2 YNNKEL (reference sequence). With 4 bases clipped from V and 5 bases from J, the junction kept 8 bases outside the gene matches. The CDR3 extends over 16 amino acids. The CDR3 region is CASSPTPGTSGDEQYF. DNA of the CDR3: TGTGCCAGCAGCCCAACGCCGGGGACTAGCGGGGACGAGCAGTACTTC.

This chain joins TRBV7-2 and TRBJ2-3; D is unclear. This CDR3 comprises 17 residues. The germline gives CDR1 SGHTA, CDR2 FQGNSA. V was clipped by 1 base and J by 1 base, with 15 bases between them. CDR3 residues: CASSLVFGRVGTDTQYF. The CDR3 DNA reads TGTGCCAGCAGCTTAGTGTTTGGGCGTGTTGGCACAGATACGCAGTATTTT.

The rearrangement joins TRBV19 to TRBJ1-2, with TRBD1 identical over 8 bases. From germline, CDR1 is LNHDA and CDR2 SQIVND (reference sequence). This CDR3 is 15 amino acids long. Trimming took 5 bases from V and 6 from J; bases not matched to a gene: 11. The CDR3 DNA sequence: TGTGCCAGTAGTGCCCTGGACAGGGTTTATAATGGCTACACCTTC. Its translation is CASSALDRVYNGYTF.

This clone was detected once. This chain uses TRBV30 with TRBJ1-3, with a tentative D call TRBD1 (5 bases). Trimming took off 2 bases at V and 1 base at J, with 15 bases between the two ends. The CDR3 has 16 residues. In germline, CDR1 is GTSNPN, CDR2 SVGIG (reference sequence). As DNA, the CDR3 is TGTGCCTGGAGTTCACGGCTAGGGACTTCTGGAAACACCATATATTTT. Protein: CAWSSRLGTSGNTIYF.

The chain joins TRBV7-9 to TRBJ2-3; TRBD2 agrees at 10 bases. Germline CDR1 and CDR2: SEHNR and FQNEAQ (reference sequence). The CDR3 is 15 amino acids. Unmatched junction bases numbered 5, after V lost 4 bases and J lost 4 bases. CDR3 sequence: CASSYRSGGADTQYF. CDR3 in DNA: TGTGCCAGCAGCTACCGCAGCGGGGGGGCAGATACGCAGTATTTT.

V is TRBV30 and J is TRBJ2-5; 8 positions match TRBD1. The CDR3 runs to 15 residues. Germline-derived CDR1 and CDR2 are GTSNPN and SVGIG (reference sequence). J was trimmed by 4 bases and V by 0 bases; bases with no gene match: 7. The CDR3 spells CAWSVGQGARETQYF. The DNA for the CDR3 is TGTGCCTGGAGTGTAGGCCAGGGGGCCCGAGAGACCCAGTACTTC. Combining the CDR3 with reference TRBV30 and TRBJ2-5 gives the whole variable domain SQTIHQWPATLVQPVGSPLSLECTVEGTSNPNLYWYRQAAGRGLQLLFYSVGIGQISSEVPQNLSASRPQDRQFILSSKKLLLSDSGFYLCAWSVGQGARETQYFGPGTRLLVL.

The chain uses TRBV5-1 and TRBJ2-3; 13 bases line up with TRBD2. The CDR3 consists of 17 residues. The germline V gene has CDR1 SGHRS and CDR2 YFSETQ. V gave up 4 bases and J gave up 5 bases; unmatched junction bases: 10. CDR3 residues: CASSPGLAGAHQDTQYF. As DNA, the CDR3 is TGCGCCAGCAGCCCAGGACTAGCGGGGGCCCATCAAGATACGCAGTATTTT.

The J gene is TRBJ1-2, the V gene TRBV6-6; no reliable D call. CDR3 length: 12 residues. Per the germline V gene, CDR1 is MNHNY and CDR2 is SVGAGI (reference sequence). Trimming removed 4 bases at V and 4 bases at J, with 7 bases between. The DNA for the CDR3 is TGTGCCAGCAGTTTTACATCCTATGGCTACACCTTC. The encoded protein is CASSFTSYGYTF.